The 19 T cell receptor beta chains below were found in one sample sequenced in a study of OX40 agonist ivuxolimab in advanced cancers. The data were produced by immunoSEQ multiplex PCR, yet TCRdb's version contains in-frame clones alone and is incomplete. The sample consists of tens of thousands of clones, 86% of them appearing once. The starting material was CD4+ or CD8+ T cells sorted from blood, obtained in a trial of the OX40 agonist ivuxolimab. These receptors all come from an adult with an advanced solid tumor such as melanoma, head and neck, liver or kidney cancer.

V is TRBV7-2 and J is TRBJ2-5; TRBD2 matches at 8 bases. CDR1 and CDR2 (germline): SGHTA, FQGNSA. The V gene end was trimmed by 8 bases and the J gene end by 1 base; junction bases not matched to a gene: 3. The CDR3 runs to 13 residues. CDR3: CASGTRGQETQYF. CDR3 sequence (DNA): TGTGCCAGCGGGACTAGGGGCCAAGAGACCCAGTACTTC.

The CDR3 reads CASSYGGVYEQYF. The CDR3 region has the DNA TGTGCCAGCAGTTACGGAGGAGTCTACGAGCAGTACTTC. The V and J genes are TRBV6-6 and TRBJ2-7; D perhaps matches TRBD2 (5 bases). The germline V and J ends were trimmed by 2 bases and 3 bases, with 8 bases remaining between them. There are 13 residues in the CDR3. Germline assignment: CDR1 MNHNY and CDR2 SVGAGI (reference sequence).

The chain couples TRBV11-3 to TRBJ1-2; 8 bases match TRBD1. Losses at the gene ends were 5 bases for V and 4 bases for J; bases not matched to a gene: 3. CDR3 length: 13 amino acids. Germline V gene sequence: CDR1 SGHNT, CDR2 YENEEA. As DNA, the CDR3 is TGTGCCAGCAGCGAAGGGACAGGCTATGGCTACACCTTC. It specifies CASSEGTGYGYTF.

CDR3 nucleotides: TGTGCCAGCAGCCCCCGGATGCCACCCCTCCACTTT. It codes for CASSPRMPPLHF. The chain is built from TRBV11-2 and TRBJ1-6; D not resolved. The V gene lost 5 bases and the J gene lost 11 bases, with 10 bases spanning the gap. The CDR3 is 12 residues long. Per germline, CDR1 SGHAT and CDR2 FQNNGV.

V is TRBV2 and J is TRBJ2-3; D unclear. Germline V gene lookup returns CDR1 SNHLY and CDR2 FYNNEI. Between the trimmed V and J ends, which lost 1 base and 6 bases, there was a span of 11 bases. This CDR3 spans 14 amino acids. In nucleotides, the CDR3 is TGTGCCAGCAGTGAAGGACTCGTGGTGGATACGCAGTATTTT. Protein: CASSEGLVVDTQYF.

This clone was recorded a few times. The chain combines TRBV25-1 with TRBJ2-1; D could derive from TRBD1 or TRBD2 (5 bases each). V was cut by 3 bases and J by 8 bases, with 14 bases left in between. CDR1 and CDR2 (germline): MGHDK, SYGVNS. The CDR3 has 14 amino acids. CDR3 residues: CASSDGVGADEQFF. CDR3 nucleotides: TGTGCCAGCAGTGACGGGGTCGGGGCGGATGAGCAGTTCTTC.

This chain joins TRBV12-5 and TRBJ2-7; D remains unclear. This CDR3 contains 12 residues. In germline, CDR1 is LGHNT, CDR2 FRNRAP. Trimming stripped 1 base from V and 4 bases from J, with 5 bases between. The CDR3 region is CASGLESYEQYF. Here the CDR3 DNA reads TGTGCTAGTGGTTTGGAGTCTTACGAGCAGTACTTC.

This chain links TRBV4-3 with TRBJ2-1; possibly TRBD1 or TRBD2 for D (5 bases each). Germline V gene sequence: CDR1 LGHNA, CDR2 YSLEER. Trimming cost V 4 bases and J 9 bases, with 19 bases left between them. This CDR3 region has 15 residues. The CDR3 region is CASSRGSDPRGEQFF. The DNA for the CDR3 is TGCGCCAGCAGCCGGGGTAGCGACCCTAGGGGTGAGCAGTTCTTC.

This sequence joins TRBV6-6 and TRBJ2-3, with no clear D. Germline V gives CDR1 MNHNY, CDR2 SVGAGI (reference sequence). Trimming left V 2 bases short and J 2 bases short, with 8 bases between. The CDR3 is 14 residues long. CDR3 sequence (DNA): TGTGCCAGCAGTTACAACAGTCTCACAGATACGCAGTATTTT. Translated: CASSYNSLTDTQYF.

The V gene is TRBV13, the J gene TRBJ2-1; tentatively, D is TRBD2 (5 bases). Trimming took 5 bases from V and 6 from J, leaving 23 bases between them. CDR1 and CDR2 from the germline V gene are PRHDT and FYEKMQ (reference sequence). This CDR3 is built from 17 residues. The CDR3 protein is CASSPSGWRAASNEQFF. In DNA form, the CDR3 reads TGTGCCAGCAGCCCCTCTGGGTGGCGGGCCGCCTCCAATGAGCAGTTCTTC.

J is TRBJ1-5 and V is TRBV6-6; unclear D gene. The CDR3 loop spans 15 amino acids. Trimming took off 4 bases at V and 0 bases at J, with 10 bases between the two ends. Germline loops: CDR1 MNHNY, CDR2 SVGAGI (reference sequence). CDR3 DNA sequence: TGTGCCAGCAGTTCGGGCGTATATAGCAATCAGCCCCAGCATTTT. Translation gives CASSSGVYSNQPQHF.

The count of this clone is one. The V and J genes are TRBV4-1 and TRBJ2-5, with unresolved D. The CDR3 loop spans 16 amino acids. V was cut by 4 bases and J by 1 base, with 16 bases left in between. CDR1 is MGHRA and CDR2 is YSYEKL in the germline V gene. The CDR3 spells CASSRAPGTVQETQYF. Here the CDR3 DNA reads TGCGCCAGCAGCCGAGCTCCGGGCACAGTCCAAGAGACCCAGTACTTC.

The genes are TRBV4-2 and TRBJ1-1, with D maybe TRBD1 (5 bases). The CDR3 contains 14 residues. Trimming took 0 bases from V and 4 from J, leaving 9 bases between them. Germline loops: CDR1 LGHNA, CDR2 YNFKEQ. CDR3 in amino acids: CASSQEFRGTEAFF. CDR3 nucleotide sequence: TGTGCCAGCAGCCAAGAGTTTAGGGGCACTGAAGCTTTCTTT.

The CDR3 region has the DNA TGCGCCAGCAGCTTGGTCTTTGGGGGCCTGCAAGAGACCCAGTACTTC. Protein: CASSLVFGGLQETQYF. J is TRBJ2-5 and V is TRBV5-1; perhaps TRBD1 as D (6 bases). In germline, CDR1 is SGHRS, CDR2 YFSETQ. The CDR3 runs to 16 residues. V was trimmed by 0 bases and J by 2 bases, leaving 14 bases between them.

This clone has only a few counts. V usage is TRBV4-2 and J usage is TRBJ1-1; no reliable D call. The germline V gene encodes CDR1 LGHNA and CDR2 YNFKEQ. V was clipped by 4 bases and J by 5 bases, with 11 bases between them. The CDR3 length is 13 residues. For the CDR3, the DNA is TGTGCCAGCAGCCGTCCCCCGGGGACTGAAGCTTTCTTT. It codes for CASSRPPGTEAFF.

The chain is built from TRBV28 and TRBJ1-1; a weak D match, TRBD1 (5 bases). CDR3 size: 15 residues. Trimming pared 4 bases from V and 6 bases from J, leaving 18 bases between. In germline, CDR1 is MDHEN, CDR2 SYDVKM. The CDR3 loop reads CASSSSGLLGAEAFF. DNA for the CDR3: TGTGCCAGCAGTTCCTCGGGACTCCTGGGGGCTGAAGCTTTCTTT.

This clone has just one count. V usage is TRBV10-3 and J usage is TRBJ2-2, with 9 bases that match TRBD1. The CDR3 spans 15 residues. V lost 5 bases, J lost 1 base, and 2 bases stayed unmatched. Germline lookup yields CDR1 ENHRY and CDR2 SYGVKD. CDR3: CAISSGQGNTGELFF. CDR3 in DNA: TGTGCCATCAGTTCGGGACAGGGGAACACCGGGGAGCTGTTTTTT.

The rearrangement links TRBV4-2 to TRBJ2-1, with D uncertain. The CDR3 contains 15 residues. Germline V gene data show CDR1 as LGHNA and CDR2 as YNFKEQ. V lost 0 bases, J lost 4 bases, and 10 bases lay in between. The CDR3 reads CASSQDFRQYNEQFF. For the CDR3, the DNA is TGTGCCAGCAGCCAAGATTTCCGGCAGTACAATGAGCAGTTCTTC.

The rearrangement links TRBV7-3 to TRBJ1-1, with TRBD1 matching 7 bases. The CDR3 is 14 amino acids. V shed 0 bases, J shed 11 bases, and the junction held 9 bases outside the gene matches. Germline V lookup: CDR1 SGHTA, CDR2 FQGTGA. The CDR3 DNA follows: TGTGCCAGCAGCTTAACGAGCGACAGGGAGGAGGCTTTCTTT. Its protein is CASSLTSDREEAFF. Full variable domain (remainder filled in from reference TRBV7-3 and TRBJ1-1): GAGVSQTPSNKVTEKGKYVELRCDPISGHTALYWYRQSLGQGPEFLIYFQGTGAADDSGLPNDRFFAVRPEGSVSTLKIQRTERGDSAVYLCASSLTSDREEAFFGQGTRLTVV.